This T cell receptor beta chain appears in the sequencing data of a study of naive and memory T cell subsets. By sample fraction, this clonotype is medium-sized (0.01 to 0.1%). The SP2 primer and nested alpha and beta constant region primers amplified ligated cDNA in four rounds. TCRdb reprocessed the UMI-ligation and nested PCR reads with MiXCR, giving one entry per CDR3 protein. The data contain around 31,000 distinct CDR3 sequences, roughly 6.6% of them singletons. The CDR3 contains 14 residues. The V end lost 5 bases, the J end lost 0 bases, and 8 bases lay between the germline ends. Germline CDR1 SGHVS, CDR2 FQNEAQ. Treatment specified: skin biopsy from PPD injection site in Mantoux-positive individual. The library had UMIs added by 3' ligation of an oligonucleotide to TCR cDNA. Skin biopsies came from PPD injection sites in Mantoux-positive individuals. Input was roughly 1 to 1000 ng of DNase-treated total RNA without cell sorting.

The material was skin, obtained from a tuberculin skin test site. This chain connects TRBV7-8 to TRBJ1-5; D not resolved. The TCR sequence derives from an adult in good health. In nucleotides, the CDR3 is TGTGCCAGCAGCCTCCCGTATAGCAATCAGCCCCAGCATTTT. This translates into CASSLPYSNQPQHF. Combining the CDR3 with reference TRBV7-8 and TRBJ1-5 gives the whole variable domain GAGVSQSPRYKVAKRGQDVALRCDPISGHVSLFWYQQALGQGPEFLTYFQNEAQLDKSGLPSDRFFAERPEGSVSTLKIQRTQQEDSAVYLCASSLPYSNQPQHFGDGTRLSIL.